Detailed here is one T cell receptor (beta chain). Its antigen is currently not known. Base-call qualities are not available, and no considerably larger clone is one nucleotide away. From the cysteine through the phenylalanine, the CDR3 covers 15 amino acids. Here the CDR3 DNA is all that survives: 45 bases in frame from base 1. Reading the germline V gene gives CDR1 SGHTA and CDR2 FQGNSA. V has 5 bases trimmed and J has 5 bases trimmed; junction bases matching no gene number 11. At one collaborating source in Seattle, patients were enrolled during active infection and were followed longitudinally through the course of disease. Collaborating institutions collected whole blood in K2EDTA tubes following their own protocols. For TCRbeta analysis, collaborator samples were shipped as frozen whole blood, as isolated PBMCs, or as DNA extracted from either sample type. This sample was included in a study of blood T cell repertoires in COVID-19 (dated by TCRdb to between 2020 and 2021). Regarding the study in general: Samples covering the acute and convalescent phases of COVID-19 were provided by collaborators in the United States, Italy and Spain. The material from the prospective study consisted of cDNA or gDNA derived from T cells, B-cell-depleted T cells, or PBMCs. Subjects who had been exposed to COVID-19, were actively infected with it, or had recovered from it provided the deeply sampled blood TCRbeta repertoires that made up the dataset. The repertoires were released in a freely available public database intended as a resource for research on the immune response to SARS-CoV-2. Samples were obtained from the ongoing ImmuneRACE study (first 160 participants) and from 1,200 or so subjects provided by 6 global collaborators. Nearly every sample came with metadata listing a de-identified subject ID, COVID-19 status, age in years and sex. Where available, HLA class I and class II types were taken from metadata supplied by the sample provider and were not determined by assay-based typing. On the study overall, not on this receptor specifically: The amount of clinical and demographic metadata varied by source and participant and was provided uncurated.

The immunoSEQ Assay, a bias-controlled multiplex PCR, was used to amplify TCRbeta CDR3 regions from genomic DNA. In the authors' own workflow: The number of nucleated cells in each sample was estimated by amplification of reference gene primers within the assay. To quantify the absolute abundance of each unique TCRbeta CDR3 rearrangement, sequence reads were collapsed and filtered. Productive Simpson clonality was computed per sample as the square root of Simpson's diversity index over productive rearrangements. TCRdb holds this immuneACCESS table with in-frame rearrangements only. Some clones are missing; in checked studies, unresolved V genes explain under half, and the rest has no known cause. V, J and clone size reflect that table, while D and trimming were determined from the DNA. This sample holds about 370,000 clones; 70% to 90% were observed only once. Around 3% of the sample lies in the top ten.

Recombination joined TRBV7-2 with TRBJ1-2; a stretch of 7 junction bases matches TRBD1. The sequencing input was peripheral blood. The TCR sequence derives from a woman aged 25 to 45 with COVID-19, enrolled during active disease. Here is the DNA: TGTGCCAGCAGCAGGATCGGACAGGTTTCATATGGCTACACCTTC. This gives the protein CASSRIGQVSYGYTF.